The 26 T cell receptor beta chains below were found in one sample sequenced in a study of T cells after yellow fever vaccination. In TCRdb, the 5' RACE reads were re-called with MiXCR into one record per CDR3 protein. This sample yields approximately 240,000 distinct CDR3 sequences, of which 3.6% are seen a single time; around 20% belongs to the top ten. The source was PBMCs, collected 15 days after the yellow fever booster vaccination. Receptors originate from a young man who received the YFV17D yellow fever vaccine.

Comments on this clonotype: A much larger clone is a single base away; this may be a read error. This sequence joins TRBV10-3 and TRBJ2-1; TRBD1 matches 9 bases. Germline CDR1 ENHRY, CDR2 SYGVKD. The CDR3 is 19 residues long. In DNA form, the CDR3 reads TGTGCCATCAGTGAGTACCGGGACAGGGACCTGAGCTCCTACAATGAGAAGTTCTTC. Its translation is CAISEYRDRDLSSYNEKFF.

This clonotype was seen more than once but under ten times. The V and J genes are TRBV18 and TRBJ1-2, with a tentative D call TRBD1 (5 bases). Germline lookup yields CDR1 KGHSH and CDR2 LQKENI. This CDR3 is 15 amino acids long. V dropped 6 bases and J dropped 4 bases, with 18 bases sitting between them. The CDR3 loop reads CASSRSRDGSYGYTF. CDR3 nucleotides: TGTGCCAGCTCCCGGTCCCGGGACGGATCCTATGGCTACACCTTC.

This clonotype was observed many times. The J gene is TRBJ1-6, the V gene TRBV5-5; the match to TRBD1 covers 10 bases. The length of the CDR3 is 16 residues. With V trimmed by 1 base and J by 7 bases, 5 bases remained unmatched. Germline values: CDR1 SGHKS, CDR2 YYEKEE (reference sequence). CDR3 DNA sequence: TGTGCCAGCAGCTTGTGGGACAGGGGAAAGAATTCACCCCTCCACTTT. It encodes CASSLWDRGKNSPLHF.

This clonotype was detected ten times or more. The chain couples TRBV19 to TRBJ2-3; D gene uncertain. CDR3 size: 14 residues. From germline, CDR1 is LNHDA and CDR2 SQIVND (reference sequence). Trimming stripped 0 bases from V and 4 bases from J, with 8 bases between. The CDR3 nucleotides read TGTGCCAGTAGTATAGACTGGGAAGCAGATACGCAGTATTTT. Protein sequence: CASSIDWEADTQYF.

This clonotype was seen many times. The chain couples TRBV5-1 to TRBJ2-7; 7 bases align to TRBD1. CDR3 length: 15 residues. CDR1 SGHRS and CDR2 YFSETQ come from the germline V gene. V gave up 3 bases and J gave up 5 bases; unmatched junction bases: 11. The CDR3 region is CASSYAKTGSHEQYF. The CDR3 DNA sequence: TGCGCCAGCAGCTACGCCAAGACAGGGTCCCACGAGCAGTACTTC.

This clonotype showed up many times. The J gene is TRBJ2-3, the V gene TRBV5-6, with D hard to call. Germline CDR1 and CDR2: SGHDT and YYEEEE. The CDR3 is made up of 13 amino acids. Trimming took off 4 bases at V and 4 bases at J, with 10 bases between the two ends. The CDR3 reads CASSPMRPDTQYF. CDR3 DNA sequence: TGTGCCAGCAGCCCAATGAGGCCAGATACGCAGTATTTT.

This clonotype was seen many times. The gene calls are TRBV27 and TRBJ1-2; D uncertain. The CDR3 is made up of 12 amino acids. CDR1 and CDR2 from the germline V gene are MNHEY and SMNVEV (reference sequence). V lost 4 bases, J lost 8 bases, and 11 bases lay in between. CDR3 amino acids: CASSSGRVGYTF. CDR3 DNA: TGTGCCAGCAGTTCCGGGAGGGTGGGCTACACCTTC.

This clonotype was detected many times. The chain links TRBV5-1 to TRBJ2-3; TRBD2 matches at 8 bases. Losses at the gene ends were 3 bases for V and 0 bases for J; bases not matched to a gene: 6. Germline values: CDR1 SGHRS, CDR2 YFSETQ. This CDR3 has 16 residues. Here the CDR3 DNA reads TGCGCCAGCAGCTCAATAGCGGGGACTAGCACAGATACGCAGTATTTT. Amino acid sequence: CASSSIAGTSTDTQYF.

This clonotype was observed at least ten times. The chain employs TRBV6-5 and TRBJ2-7; D gene ambiguous. The germline V and J ends were trimmed by 8 bases and 0 bases, with 14 bases remaining between them. The CDR3 is 14 residues long. In germline, CDR1 is MNHEY, CDR2 SVGAGI. The CDR3 sequence is CASCLRVRSYEQYV. The DNA of the CDR3 is TGTGCCAGCTGTCTACGGGTACGCTCCTACGAGCAGTACGTC.

This clonotype was seen many times. The rearrangement links TRBV20-1 to TRBJ2-7; D may be TRBD2 (5 bases). The CDR3 consists of 14 residues. The germline CDR1 and CDR2 sequences are DFQATT and SNEGSKA (reference sequence). Trimming cost V 6 bases and J 2 bases, with 17 bases left between them. For the CDR3, the DNA is TGCAGTGCCACCGGACTCACCTCTACCTACGAGCAGTACGTC. Translating it yields CSATGLTSTYEQYV.

Only a few counts were recorded for this clonotype. The chain has TRBV7-9 and TRBJ2-1; 7 nucleotides agree with TRBD1. V dropped 4 bases and J dropped 10; count of bases not matched to a gene: 4. The germline V gene encodes CDR1 SEHNR and CDR2 FQNEAQ (reference sequence). The CDR3 runs 12 residues. The CDR3 loop reads CASSSMDREQFF. The CDR3 nucleotides are TGTGCCAGCAGCTCGATGGACAGGGAGCAGTTCTTC.

This clonotype was recorded many times. This chain connects TRBV7-8 to TRBJ2-7; 9 nucleotides align to TRBD1. The V gene's germline CDR1 is SGHVS and CDR2 FQNEAQ. The CDR3 is made up of 17 amino acids. V was clipped by 5 bases and J by 5 bases; unmatched bases: 16. CDR3: CASSLGLQGADRDEQYF. CDR3 DNA sequence: TGTGCCAGCAGCCTGGGACTACAGGGGGCGGACCGGGACGAGCAGTACTTC.

In this sample, this clonotype turned up many times. In DNA, the CDR3 is TGTGCCAGCAGCCCGGACGGGAGGGAGACCCAGTACTTC. Translated: CASSPDGRETQYF. The chain has TRBV7-2 and TRBJ2-5, with 7 bases identical to TRBD2. Looked up from germline, CDR1 is SGHTA and CDR2 is FQGNSA. The CDR3 loop spans 13 amino acids. J gave up 5 bases and V 5 bases, and 5 bases lay outside the gene matches.

This clonotype came up many times. J is TRBJ2-7 and V is TRBV6-5; the match to TRBD1 covers 9 bases. Germline-derived CDR1 and CDR2 are MNHEY and SVGAGI. The CDR3 is 14 amino acids. Trimming removed 4 bases from V and 7 bases from J; junction bases left unmatched: 8. CDR3 bases: TGTGCCAGCAGTTCTTGGACAGGGGACGGGGAGCAGTACTTC. Translating it yields CASSSWTGDGEQYF.

This clonotype has ten or more counts. The CDR3 coding sequence is TGTGCCACCAGTGGGGACTACCGTGAGCAGTTCTTC. Translated: CATSGDYREQFF. The chain recombines TRBV24-1 with TRBJ2-1; 7 bases line up with TRBD2. Per the germline V gene, CDR1 is KGHDR and CDR2 is SFDVKD. This CDR3 comprises 12 residues. V lost 5 bases and J lost 9; bases outside the gene matches: 3.

This clonotype has at least ten counts. This rearrangement joins TRBV7-6 to TRBJ2-2; the D gene could be TRBD1 or TRBD2 (5 bases each). In germline, CDR1 is SGHVS, CDR2 FNYEAQ. Trimming took 4 bases from V and 0 from J, leaving 12 bases between them. CDR3 length equals 16 residues. The CDR3 region has the DNA TGTGCCAGCAGCTCCTTCGGGGCCTCGAACACCGGGGAGCTGTTTTTT. The encoded protein is CASSSFGASNTGELFF.

This clonotype was seen ten or more times. J is TRBJ1-6 and V is TRBV25-1; 7 nucleotides agree with TRBD1. V was pared by 3 bases and J by 10 bases, with 12 bases of the junction left unmatched. Germline assignment: CDR1 MGHDK and CDR2 SYGVNS. The CDR3 has 16 amino acids. This CDR3 is CASSDPGLQGGSPLHF. The CDR3 DNA follows: TGTGCCAGCAGTGATCCGGGACTTCAGGGGGGATCACCCCTCCACTTT.

This clonotype was recorded at least ten times. This rearrangement joins TRBV7-8 to TRBJ2-7; weak D call: TRBD1 (6 bases). Germline lookup yields CDR1 SGHVS and CDR2 FQNEAQ. This CDR3 comprises 15 residues. V lost 2 bases, J lost 4 bases, and 15 bases lay in between. The CDR3 loop is CASSLSGGLIYEQYF. The CDR3 DNA reads TGTGCCAGCAGCTTAAGTGGGGGCCTTATTTACGAGCAGTACTTC.

This clonotype has at least ten counts. The rearrangement links TRBV2 to TRBJ1-5; possible D gene TRBD1, 5 bases. The V end lost 2 bases, the J end lost 4 bases, and 9 bases lay between the germline ends. CDR3 length: 14 amino acids. Germline values: CDR1 SNHLY, CDR2 FYNNEI. CDR3 protein: CASSELAGNQPQHF. The CDR3 nucleotides are TGTGCCAGCAGTGAACTGGCAGGGAATCAGCCCCAGCATTTT.

CDR3 loop: CASSVGGGRANYGYTF. The CDR3 nucleotides read TGTGCCAGCAGCGTAGGAGGAGGCAGGGCGAACTATGGCTACACCTTC. The J gene is TRBJ1-2, the V gene TRBV9; D perhaps matches TRBD1 (5 bases). Trimming pared 0 bases from V and 2 bases from J, leaving 14 bases between. From germline, CDR1 is SGDLS and CDR2 YYNGEE. The CDR3 length is 16 residues. Combining the CDR3 with reference TRBV9 and TRBJ1-2 gives the whole variable domain DSGVTQTPKHLITATGQRVTLRCSPRSGDLSVYWYQQSLDQGLQFLIQYYNGEERAKGNILERFSAQQFPDLHSELNLSSLELGDSALYFCASSVGGGRANYGYTFGSGTRLTVV.

This clonotype was recorded at least ten times. This rearrangement joins TRBV4-3 to TRBJ2-1; D gene ambiguous. The CDR3 consists of 15 residues. Germline CDR1 and CDR2: LGHNA and YSLEER. V dropped 4 bases and J dropped 0 bases, with 10 bases sitting between them. CDR3 nucleotides: TGCGCCAGCAGCCGAGAACTCGACTCCTACAATGAGCAGTTCTTC. Protein product: CASSRELDSYNEQFF.

This clonotype was observed at least ten times. The chain is built from TRBV20-1 and TRBJ2-5, with 12 bases identical to TRBD2. The CDR3 has 15 amino acids. Trimming took 6 bases from V and 4 from J; bases not matched to a gene: 9. Germline CDR1 reads DFQATT; CDR2 reads SNEGSKA (reference sequence). The CDR3 sequence is CSAMTSGGGRETQYF. The CDR3 nucleotides read TGCAGTGCCATGACTAGCGGGGGAGGTAGAGAGACCCAGTACTTC.

This clonotype was picked up many times. A read error may account for a junction end that differs from germline. The chain carries TRBV6-5 and TRBJ1-2; tentatively, D is TRBD1 (5 bases). The CDR3 is made up of 15 amino acids. Looked up from germline, CDR1 is MNHEY and CDR2 is SVGAGI. This CDR3 is CASSYGHGAGYDYTF. In nucleotides, the CDR3 is TGTGCCAGCAGTTACGGTCACGGGGCGGGATATGACTACACCTTC.

This clonotype was picked up many times. The rearrangement links TRBV5-1 to TRBJ1-5, with TRBD1 matching 9 bases. The CDR3 runs 14 residues. V shed 1 base, J shed 6 bases, and the junction held 2 bases outside the gene matches. CDR1 is SGHRS, CDR2 YFSETQ, per germline. The CDR3 is CASSLQGQGQPQHF. DNA for the CDR3: TGCGCCAGCAGCTTGCAGGGACAGGGTCAGCCCCAGCATTTT.

J is TRBJ1-2 and V is TRBV3-1; TRBD1 agrees at 8 bases. Per germline, CDR1 LGHDT and CDR2 YNNKEL (reference sequence). J was trimmed by 11 bases and V by 1 base; bases with no gene match: 6. The CDR3 length is 13 residues. The CDR3 nucleotides read TGTGCCAGCAGCCAAGCGACAGGGGTAGTATACACCTTC. Amino acids: CASSQATGVVYTF.

The table lists this clonotype with many counts. This rearrangement joins TRBV4-2 to TRBJ2-1, with unresolved D. Germline V lookup: CDR1 LGHNA, CDR2 YNFKEQ. The CDR3 consists of 11 residues. V lost 7 bases to trimming and J lost 7 bases, with 8 bases between them. The CDR3 reads CASTLRNEQFF. Written as DNA, the CDR3 is TGTGCCAGCACCCTGCGGAATGAGCAGTTCTTC.